This T cell receptor beta chain was identified during a study of blood T cell repertoires in COVID-19. For the study at large: The origin of the acute and convalescent COVID-19 samples was the United States, Italy and Spain.

Original methodology: Using reference gene primer amplification, nucleated cell counts were estimated. Only in-frame clones appear in the TCRdb table, and some are missing; sequencing was by immunoSEQ multiplex PCR. That table supplies the V and J calls and clone size; D and trimming were determined from the DNA. Counted here are around 86,000 clones, 75% to 90% occurring once; the ten biggest clones make up roughly 37%. Sample: peripheral blood. The origin of this receptor is a man of 80 years or more with acute or convalescent COVID-19.

The CDR3 DNA sequence: TGTGCCAGCAGCTTGCCGGGACTAGCGGTCTACAATGAGCAGTTCTTC. Protein: CASSLPGLAVYNEQFF. J is TRBJ2-1 and V is TRBV5-4; 11 bases match TRBD2. Trimming removed 1 base from V and 3 bases from J; junction bases left unmatched: 3. The CDR3 covers 16 residues. Looked up from germline, CDR1 is SGHNT and CDR2 is YYREEE (reference sequence). Together with reference TRBV5-4 and TRBJ2-1, the CDR3 gives the full variable domain: ETGVTQSPTHLIKTRGQQVTLRCSSQSGHNTVSWYQQALGQGPQFIFQYYREEENGRGNFPPRFSGLQFPNYSSELNVNALELDDSALYLCASSLPGLAVYNEQFFGPGTRLTVL.